These T cell receptor beta chains were read from a single sample in a study of cytomegalovirus exposure and HLA in healthy donors. TCRdb's table, derived via immunoSEQ multiplex PCR, lists solely in-frame clones and lacks some. The sample holds about 330,000 clones, about nine tenths seen once. Sequences were obtained from PBMCs. All receptors derive from a young woman in good health and CMV-seronegative. Each CDR3 is given with its conserved first and last residue.

J | V | CDR3
TRBJ2-1 | TRBV7-9 | CASSLRQGHNEQFF
TRBJ1-2 | TRBV5-1 | CASSLASGLNYGYTF
TRBJ2-1 | TRBV6-1 | CATSVDRGWNEQFF
TRBJ2-7 | TRBV7-9 | CASSPGYEGRGVGYEQYF
TRBJ2-7 | TRBV28 | CASSLGTSGSLFEQYF
TRBJ2-5 | TRBV27 | CASSPKLAGQETQYF
TRBJ1-5 | TRBV18 | CASSKEGAASQPQHF
TRBJ2-7 | TRBV5-1 | CASSFGHGTGGSYEQYF
TRBJ2-7 | TRBV13 | CASSSLWGVPREQYF
TRBJ1-2 | TRBV6-5 | CASSPSGSEIYGYTF
TRBJ2-7 | TRBV4-3 | CASSQDQGFSYEQYF
TRBJ1-1 | TRBV11-2 | CASSFQGATEAFF
TRBJ2-1 | TRBV6-4 | CASSASGSEQFF
TRBJ2-6 | TRBV27 | CASSSSKISGANVLTF
TRBJ1-5 | TRBV2 | CASKGGGTGLGQSSNQPQHF
TRBJ2-2 | TRBV19 | CASSTSGNTGELFF
TRBJ2-7 | TRBV28 | CASRPGLAIPYEQYF
TRBJ1-2 | TRBV18 | CASSEDRAYGYTF
TRBJ2-7 | TRBV19 | CASSIGQGAKYEQYF
TRBJ2-1 | TRBV4-1 | CASSQDLADTYNEQFF
TRBJ2-2 | TRBV5-1 | CASSSVGRSPTGELFF
TRBJ2-5 | TRBV7-6 | CASSYPGGTQYF
TRBJ2-4 | TRBV25-1 | CASSESFRDIQYF
TRBJ2-3 | TRBV6-1 | CASASGRFFTDTQYF
TRBJ1-3 | TRBV28 | CASSSDDRVIRGHTIYF
TRBJ1-4 | TRBV7-2 | CASSLAQGILNEKLFF
TRBJ1-4 | TRBV2 | CASSEVFFGQGTKEEEKLFF
TRBJ2-5 | TRBV9 | CASSARTSGQETQYF
TRBJ2-2 | TRBV28 | CPQGGGTGELFF
TRBJ2-2 | TRBV18 | CASSPTGQGAGGELFF
TRBJ2-3 | TRBV4-3 | CASSQGRLANTDTQYF
TRBJ1-2 | TRBV10-3 | CAITETGPGGYTF
TRBJ2-3 | TRBV7-2 | CASSPTSGRVGDTQYF
TRBJ2-7 | TRBV28 | CASSKGYEQYF
TRBJ2-6 | TRBV4-1 | CASTPGQGYSGANVLTF
TRBJ2-2 | TRBV6-5 | CASSTGSTGELFF
TRBJ2-1 | TRBV5-6 | CASSFGTSGRVHNEQFF
TRBJ2-7 | TRBV19 | CASSITTGNEQYF
TRBJ2-2 | TRBV7-3 | CASSQQGPSNTGELFF
TRBJ2-1 | TRBV27 | CASSLGGGRVPNEQFF